These 10 T cell receptor beta chains originate from one sample sequenced in a study of blood T cell repertoires in COVID-19. Sequencing was performed with immunoSEQ multiplex PCR; in TCRdb, only in-frame clones are kept and a portion is missing. The repertoire consists of under 200,000 clones, with more than 70% occurring once and the leading ten covering approximately 8%. The sequenced sample was PBMCs or T cells enriched from blood (not recorded which). These receptors were collected from a woman in her late teens or twenties who had recovered from COVID-19.

The CDR3 coding sequence is TGTGCCAGCAGCTTAGTCCGAGCCGAGGGCTACACCTTC. Protein: CASSLVRAEGYTF. The chain recombines TRBV7-8 with TRBJ1-2, with D unresolved. V lost 1 base and J lost 8, with 11 bases in between. CDR1 and CDR2 (germline): SGHVS, FQNEAQ. This CDR3 is built from 13 residues.

The gene calls are TRBV7-9 and TRBJ2-5; possibly TRBD2 for D (5 bases). Germline values: CDR1 SEHNR, CDR2 FQNEAQ (reference sequence). The V and J ends lost 5 bases and 2 bases respectively, with 15 bases between them. The CDR3 is 15 residues long. Here the CDR3 DNA reads TGTGCCAGCAGCCCTTTCCTAGCTGGACAAGAGACCCAGTACTTC. Its translation: CASSPFLAGQETQYF.

This chain connects TRBV28 to TRBJ1-5, with D unresolved. The V and J ends lost 1 base and 0 bases respectively, with 13 bases between them. Germline assignment: CDR1 MDHEN and CDR2 SYDVKM. This CDR3 is 17 amino acids long. The CDR3 DNA sequence: TGTGCCAGCAGTTTATTACGGGGTTTGGATAGCAATCAGCCCCAGCATTTT. Its translation is CASSLLRGLDSNQPQHF.

This chain connects TRBV7-9 to TRBJ2-1, with 8 bases lining up with TRBD1. The germline V gene encodes CDR1 SEHNR and CDR2 FQNEAQ (reference sequence). V shed 4 bases, J shed 6 bases, and the junction held 5 bases outside the gene matches. The CDR3 has 14 residues. As DNA, the CDR3 is TGTGCCAGCAGCTCCACAGACAGGGGCAATGAGCAGTTCTTC. Translated, it gives CASSSTDRGNEQFF. Full variable domain (outside the CDR3, taken from reference TRBV7-9 and TRBJ2-1): DTGVSQNPRHKITKRGQNVTFRCDPISEHNRLYWYRQTLGQGPEFLTYFQNEAQLEKSRLLSDRFSAERPKGSFSTLEIQRTEQGDSAMYLCASSSTDRGNEQFFGPGTRLTVL.

The sample holds one count of this clone. J is TRBJ2-1 and V is TRBV5-6; perhaps TRBD1 as D (5 bases). CDR3 size: 12 residues. V shed 0 bases and J shed 10 bases, with 8 bases lying between them. Germline V gene data show CDR1 as SGHDT and CDR2 as YYEEEE. In DNA, the CDR3 is TGTGCCAGCAGCTTGGGGGCAGGGGAGCAGTTCTTC. This sequence encodes CASSLGAGEQFF. Based on the CDR3 plus reference TRBV5-6 and TRBJ2-1, the full variable domain is DAGVTQSPTHLIKTRGQQVTLRCSPKSGHDTVSWYQQALGQGPQFIFQYYEEEERQRGNFPDRFSGHQFPNYSSELNVNALLLGDSALYLCASSLGAGEQFFGPGTRLTVL.

This clone was observed a handful of times. The chain couples TRBV4-2 to TRBJ2-7, with TRBD2 as a possible D gene (7 bases). CDR1 is LGHNA, CDR2 YNFKEQ, per germline. The length of the CDR3 is 15 residues. Trimming cost V 4 bases and J 3 bases, with 16 bases left between them. CDR3 protein: CASSPAPGGIYEQYF. In DNA, the CDR3 is TGTGCCAGCAGCCCAGCCCCGGGGGGCATCTACGAGCAGTACTTC.

This chain connects TRBV18 to TRBJ2-2, with 8 bases matching TRBD2. CDR3 length equals 15 residues. Germline assignment: CDR1 KGHSH and CDR2 LQKENI. J gave up 1 base and V 5 bases, and 3 bases lay outside the gene matches. CDR3 nucleotide sequence: TGTGCCAGCTCAAATAGCGGGGAGAACACCGGGGAGCTGTTTTTT. The encoded protein is CASSNSGENTGELFF. The full variable domain, in which reference TRBV18 and TRBJ2-2 provide the parts outside the CDR3, is NAGVMQNPRHLVRRRGQEARLRCSPMKGHSHVYWYRQLPEEGLKFMVYLQKENIIDESGMPKERFSAEFPKEGPSILRIQQVVRGDSAAYFCASSNSGENTGELFFGEGSRLTVL.

The CDR3 bases are TGTGCCAGCAGCGACAGGGGGCTCACGCCCGGGGAGCTGTTTTTT. Protein product: CASSDRGLTPGELFF. The V gene is TRBV3-1 (or the pseudogene TRBV3-2), the J gene TRBJ2-2; 10 bases are shared with TRBD1. J was trimmed by 6 bases and V by 5 bases; bases with no gene match: 6. Germline-derived CDR1 and CDR2 are LGHDT and YNNKEL (reference sequence). This CDR3 has 15 amino acids.

The V and J genes are TRBV5-1 and TRBJ2-7, with a tentative D call TRBD1 (8 bases). The CDR3 consists of 17 residues. V was shortened by 5 bases and J by 4 bases, with 25 bases between the two germline ends. CDR1 is SGHRS and CDR2 is YFSETQ in the germline V gene. CDR3: CASREHPGGQGIYEQYF. The CDR3 DNA reads TGCGCCAGCAGGGAACACCCGGGAGGACAGGGTATATACGAGCAGTACTTC.

This chain links TRBV18 with TRBJ2-7; 7 bases agree with TRBD1. Unmatched junction bases numbered 3, after V lost 0 bases and J lost 4 bases. The CDR3 length is 14 residues. The germline V gene encodes CDR1 KGHSH and CDR2 LQKENI. CDR3 amino acids: CASSPPGQVYEQYF. CDR3 bases: TGTGCCAGCTCACCACCAGGACAGGTATACGAGCAGTACTTC.